Listed below are T cell receptor beta chains from one sample, sequenced in a study of cytomegalovirus exposure and HLA in healthy donors. Method: immunoSEQ multiplex PCR; TCRdb's copy keeps in-frame clones and lacks some. The data hold approximately 220,000 clones, with 80% to 95% observed a single time. Sequencing was performed on PBMCs. Receptor source: a woman younger than 35 in good health and CMV-seronegative. CDR3s include the opening cysteine and the closing phenylalanine or tryptophan.

CDR3 protein	J gene	V gene
CASSEIAGDTDTQYF	TRBJ2-3	TRBV25-1
CASTIPPGDSGIYEQYF	TRBJ2-7	TRBV28
CASSRSGGEGTEAFF	TRBJ1-1	TRBV5-1
CASSESIGQTNEKLFF	TRBJ1-4	TRBV10-1
CASSQSSGKDGELFF	TRBJ2-2	TRBV5-1
CASSLEYRRLSTEAFF	TRBJ1-1	TRBV13
CASSPGQGYGYTF	TRBJ1-2	TRBV7-7
CASSNRVARGNEQFF	TRBJ2-1	TRBV27
CASLTGGSNQPQHF	TRBJ1-5	TRBV19
CASQTGYHGYTF	TRBJ1-2	TRBV19
CSVSKDQGNTEAFF	TRBJ1-1	TRBV29-1
CASTLRGAGNTIYF	TRBJ1-3	TRBV6-1
CASSRGTGAGAFF	TRBJ1-1	TRBV4-1
CASNRGHEDEQYF	TRBJ2-7	TRBV5-1
CASSLGGNEAFF	TRBJ1-1	TRBV7-9
CASSWRTSADNEQFF	TRBJ2-1	TRBV5-1
CASSPREGASSGANVLTF	TRBJ2-6	TRBV18
CASSLVDYSYEQYF	TRBJ2-7	TRBV7-2
CASSGRQSTSYEQYF	TRBJ2-7	TRBV2
CAWTQGSNYGYTF	TRBJ1-2	TRBV30
CASRSLQGYEQYF	TRBJ2-7	TRBV27
CASSLSYTEAFF	TRBJ1-1	TRBV5-1
CASSPKTGINYGYTF	TRBJ1-2	TRBV18
CASSLSGSLYGYTF	TRBJ1-2	TRBV5-1
CAWCPIATNEKLFF	TRBJ1-4	TRBV30
CASSSPGLAGDEQFF	TRBJ2-1	TRBV7-3
CASSSRQGAYEQYF	TRBJ2-7	TRBV30
CASSLGSAGRVHNEQFF	TRBJ2-1	TRBV7-3
CASSLILGTGINEQFF	TRBJ2-1	TRBV7-9
CASTNGGATEAFF	TRBJ1-1	TRBV5-6
CATSRDLRAYEQYF	TRBJ2-7	TRBV15
CASSSQGNGRGQPQHF	TRBJ1-5	TRBV7-9
CAWTNRVSAKNIQYF	TRBJ2-4	TRBV30
CASSSSDRGQFGYTF	TRBJ1-2	TRBV10-2
CASSLSGSPNEQFF	TRBJ2-1	TRBV7-3